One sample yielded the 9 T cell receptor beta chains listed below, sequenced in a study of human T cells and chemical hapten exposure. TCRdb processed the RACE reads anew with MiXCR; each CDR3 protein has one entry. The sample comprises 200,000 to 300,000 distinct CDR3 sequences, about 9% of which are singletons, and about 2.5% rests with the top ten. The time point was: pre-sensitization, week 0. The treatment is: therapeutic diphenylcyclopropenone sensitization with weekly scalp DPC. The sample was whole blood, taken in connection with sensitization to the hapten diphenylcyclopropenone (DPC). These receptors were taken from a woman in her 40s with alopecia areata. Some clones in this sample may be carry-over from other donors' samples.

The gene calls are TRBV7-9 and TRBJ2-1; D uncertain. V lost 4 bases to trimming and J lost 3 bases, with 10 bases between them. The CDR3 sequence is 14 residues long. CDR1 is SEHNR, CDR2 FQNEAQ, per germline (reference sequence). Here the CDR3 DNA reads TGTGCCAGCAGCTCCCCCGTGGGCTACAATGAGCAGTTCTTC. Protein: CASSSPVGYNEQFF.

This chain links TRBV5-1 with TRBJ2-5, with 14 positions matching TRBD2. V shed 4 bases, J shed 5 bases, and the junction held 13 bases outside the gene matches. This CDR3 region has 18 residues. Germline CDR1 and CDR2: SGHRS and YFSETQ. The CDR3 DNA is TGCGCCAGCAGCAAGGGACTAGCGGGAGCCACCGGATATGAGACCCAGTACTTC. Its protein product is CASSKGLAGATGYETQYF.

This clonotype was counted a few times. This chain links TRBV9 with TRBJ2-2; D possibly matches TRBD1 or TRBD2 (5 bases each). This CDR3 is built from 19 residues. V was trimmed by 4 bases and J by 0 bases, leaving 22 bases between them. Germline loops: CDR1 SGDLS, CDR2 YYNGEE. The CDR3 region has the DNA TGTGCCAGCAGCTCACCGGGACCCCGATCCCCCGCGAACACCGGGGAGCTGTTTTTT. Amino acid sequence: CASSSPGPRSPANTGELFF.

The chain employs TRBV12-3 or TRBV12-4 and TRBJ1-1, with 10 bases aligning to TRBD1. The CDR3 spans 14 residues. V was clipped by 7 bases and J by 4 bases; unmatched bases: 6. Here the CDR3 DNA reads TGTGCCAGCATTAGGACAGGGGGTCTCACTGAAGCTTTCTTT. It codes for CASIRTGGLTEAFF.

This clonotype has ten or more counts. The CDR3 coding sequence is TGCGCCAGCAGCTTGGCATTTAGGCGTTCTGGGGCCAACGTCCTGACTTTC. It is translated as CASSLAFRRSGANVLTF. The chain has TRBV5-1 and TRBJ2-6; D gene uncertain. V was cut by 0 bases and J by 1 base, with 11 bases left in between. CDR1 is SGHRS and CDR2 is YFSETQ in the germline V gene. This CDR3 spans 17 amino acids.

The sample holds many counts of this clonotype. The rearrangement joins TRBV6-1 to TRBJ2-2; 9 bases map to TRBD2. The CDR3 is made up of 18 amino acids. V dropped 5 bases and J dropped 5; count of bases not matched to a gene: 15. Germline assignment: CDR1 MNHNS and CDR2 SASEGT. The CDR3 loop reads CASSPEPLAGARTGELFF. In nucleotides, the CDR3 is TGTGCCAGCAGTCCCGAGCCTTTAGCGGGAGCGAGGACCGGGGAGCTGTTTTTT.

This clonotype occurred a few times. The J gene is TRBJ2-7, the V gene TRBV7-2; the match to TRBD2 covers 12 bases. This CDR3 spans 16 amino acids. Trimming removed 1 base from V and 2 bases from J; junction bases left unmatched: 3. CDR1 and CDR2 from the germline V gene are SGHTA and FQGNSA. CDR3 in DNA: TGTGCCAGCAGCTTAGAAGGGACTAGCGGGCCCTACGAGCAGTACTTC. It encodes CASSLEGTSGPYEQYF.

As DNA, the CDR3 is TGTGCCACCAGTGATTCCCCGTTAGCGAACACCGGGGAGCTGTTTTTT. Its protein product is CATSDSPLANTGELFF. The rearrangement uses TRBV24-1 and TRBJ2-2; D uncertain. From germline, CDR1 is KGHDR and CDR2 SFDVKD. Deletions cut 2 bases from V and 0 bases from J, with 9 bases between. CDR3 length equals 16 residues.

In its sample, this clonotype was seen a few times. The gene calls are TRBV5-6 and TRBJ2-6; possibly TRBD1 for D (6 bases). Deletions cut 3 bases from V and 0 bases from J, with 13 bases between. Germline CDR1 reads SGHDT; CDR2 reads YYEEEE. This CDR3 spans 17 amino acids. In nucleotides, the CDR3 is TGTGCCAGCAGCTCGACAGGTTCTCGCTCTGGGGCCAACGTCCTGACTTTC. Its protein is CASSSTGSRSGANVLTF.